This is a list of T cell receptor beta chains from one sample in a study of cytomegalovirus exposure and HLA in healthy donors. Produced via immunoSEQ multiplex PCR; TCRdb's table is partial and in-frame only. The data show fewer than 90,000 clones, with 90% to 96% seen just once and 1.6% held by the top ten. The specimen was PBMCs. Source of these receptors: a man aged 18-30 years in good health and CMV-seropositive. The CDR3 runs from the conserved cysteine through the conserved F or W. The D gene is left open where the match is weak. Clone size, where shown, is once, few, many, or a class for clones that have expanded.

CASSEQGPYSNQPQHF TGTGCCAGCAGTGAGCAGGGGCCGTATAGCAATCAGCCCCAGCATTTT TRBJ1-5 once . TRBV6-1
CAWSVDRGQPQHF TGTGCCTGGAGTGTTGACAGGGGTCAGCCCCAGCATTTT TRBJ1-5 once TRBD1 TRBV30
CASRGAGTQYF TGTGCCAGCAGGGGGGCAGGGACCCAGTACTTC TRBJ2-5 . . TRBV27
CASAVAAYNEQFF TGTGCCAGCGCGGTAGCGGCCTACAATGAGCAGTTCTTC TRBJ2-1 . . TRBV27
CAISDVGSGYTF TGTGCCATCAGTGATGTGGGCTCTGGCTACACCTTC TRBJ1-2 few . TRBV10-3
CASSYEGDEQYF TGTGCCAGCAGTTACGAGGGGGACGAGCAGTACTTC TRBJ2-7 . . TRBV6-5
CASSTGLAGVGGKNIQYF TGTGCCAGCAGCACTGGACTAGCGGGAGTTGGTGGCAAAAACATTCAGTACTTC TRBJ2-4 . TRBD2 TRBV13
CASSTQTGLNTEAFF TGTGCCAGTAGTACACAGACAGGGTTAAACACTGAAGCTTTCTTT TRBJ1-1 . TRBD1 TRBV19
CASSLSYSTYEQYF TGTGCCAGCAGTTTATCGTATAGCACCTACGAGCAGTACTTC TRBJ2-7 . . TRBV28
CASSLVEKRGEQYF TGTGCCAGCAGCTTAGTAGAGAAGCGCGGCGAGCAGTACTTC TRBJ2-7 . . TRBV7-9
CASSTPGLVREQYF TGTGCCAGCAGTACTCCGGGACTAGTACGCGAGCAGTACTTC TRBJ2-7 . TRBD2 TRBV6-6
CASSKAQGARETQYF TGTGCCAGCAGCAAGGCGCAGGGGGCGCGGGAGACCCAGTACTTC TRBJ2-5 once . TRBV21-1
CASSQDGLADSYEQYF TGTGCCAGCAGCCAAGATGGACTAGCGGACTCCTACGAGCAGTACTTC TRBJ2-7 . TRBD2 TRBV14
CACSSHGISYEQYF TGTGCCTGTTCCTCCCACGGGATCTCCTACGAGCAGTACTTC TRBJ2-7 . . TRBV30
CASSLYLNTEAFF TGTGCCAGCAGCTTGTATCTGAACACTGAAGCTTTCTTT TRBJ1-1 . . TRBV5-4
CASSSRTSGSTDTQYF TGTGCCAGCAGCTCGAGGACTAGCGGAAGCACAGATACGCAGTATTTT TRBJ2-3 . TRBD2 TRBV13
CASSPGRDRLSYFTDTQYF TGTGCCAGCAGCCCTGGCCGGGACAGGCTATCCTATTTCACAGATACGCAGTATTTT TRBJ2-3 . TRBD1 TRBV7-9
CASSEYRYQNTEAFF TGTGCCAGCAGTGAATACAGGTACCAGAACACTGAAGCTTTCTTT TRBJ1-1 . . TRBV6-1
CASSGEGETQYF TGTGCCAGCTCCGGTGAGGGAGAGACCCAGTACTTC TRBJ2-5 . . TRBV28
CAWSRGVQETQYF TGTGCCTGGAGTCGGGGGGTTCAAGAGACCCAGTACTTC TRBJ2-5 . TRBD2 TRBV30
CASSPGLGMYEQYF TGTGCCAGCAGCCCCGGACTGGGGATGTACGAGCAGTACTTC TRBJ2-7 . . TRBV5-6
CASRSGQRNTEAFF TGTGCCAGCAGGAGTGGGCAGAGGAACACTGAAGCTTTCTTT TRBJ1-1 . . TRBV28
CASSLIMVGAVGDTQYF TGTGCCAGCAGCTTAATAATGGTGGGAGCCGTCGGAGATACGCAGTATTTT TRBJ2-3 . . TRBV11-2
CASFNRDRVDEQYF TGTGCCAGCTTCAACCGGGACAGGGTCGACGAGCAGTACTTC TRBJ2-7 . TRBD1 TRBV18
CASNSAGGFPGELFF TGTGCCAGTAACTCAGCGGGAGGTTTCCCCGGGGAGCTGTTTTTT TRBJ2-2 . TRBD2 TRBV19
CASSPHRDHTEAFF TGTGCCAGTAGTCCCCACAGGGATCACACTGAAGCTTTCTTT TRBJ1-1 . . TRBV19
CASTRSLAGEGSSYEQYF TGTGCCAGCACCCGATCACTAGCGGGAGAGGGGTCCTCCTACGAGCAGTACTTC TRBJ2-7 . TRBD2 TRBV7-9
CASTFSAGATYEQYF TGTGCCAGCACATTCTCGGCGGGGGCTACCTACGAGCAGTACTTC TRBJ2-7 . . TRBV2
CAISESDRIGGNTEAFF TGTGCCATCAGTGAGTCAGACAGGATCGGAGGGAACACTGAAGCTTTCTTT TRBJ1-1 few . TRBV10-3
CASSLYRTGDGYTF TGTGCCAGCAGCCTATACCGGACAGGGGATGGCTACACCTTC TRBJ1-2 . TRBD1 TRBV28
CASSLFTRSGANVLTF TGCGCCAGCAGTCTTTTTACTCGATCTGGGGCCAACGTCCTGACTTTC TRBJ2-6 . . TRBV10-1
CASSSQDRSHISGYTF TGTGCCAGCAGCTCCCAGGACAGGTCCCACATTAGCGGCTACACCTTC TRBJ1-2 . TRBD1 TRBV5-5
CASSQGLAGVPLGREQFF TGTGCCAGCAGCCAAGGACTAGCGGGAGTACCTCTGGGACGAGAGCAGTTCTTC TRBJ2-1 . TRBD2 TRBV28
CASSQVVTLDRVNEKLFF TGCGCCAGCAGCCAAGTTGTCACCTTGGACAGGGTTAATGAAAAACTGTTTTTT TRBJ1-4 few TRBD1 TRBV4-1
CASSPPILRNTIYF TGTGCCAGCTCACCCCCGATACTCAGAAACACCATATATTTT TRBJ1-3 . . TRBV18
CASSEGLAGSPSYEQYF TGTGCCAGCAGTGAGGGACTAGCGGGATCCCCCTCCTACGAGCAGTACTTC TRBJ2-7 . TRBD2 TRBV2
CASSSQDRGTYEQYF TGTGCCAGCAGCTCCCAAGACAGGGGAACCTACGAGCAGTACTTC TRBJ2-7 . TRBD1 TRBV28
CASSLGQGAYNEQFF TGCGCCAGCAGCTTGGGGCAGGGGGCCTACAATGAGCAGTTCTTC TRBJ2-1 . TRBD1 TRBV5-1
CASSVDGTGTEQYF TGTGCCAGCAGCGTAGACGGGACTGGCACCGAGCAGTACTTC TRBJ2-7 . . TRBV9
CASLQGNADTQYF TGTGCCAGTCTACAGGGGAACGCAGATACGCAGTATTTT TRBJ2-3 . TRBD1 TRBV2
CASRIGQGLDQSEQFF TGCGCCAGCAGGATAGGACAGGGTTTGGATCAAAGCGAGCAGTTCTTC TRBJ2-1 . TRBD1 TRBV4-1
CASSSFTDTQYF TGTGCCAGCAGCTCCTTCACAGATACGCAGTATTTT TRBJ2-3 . . TRBV11-2
CASSSDRAAEAFF TGTGCCAGCAGTTCCGACAGGGCCGCTGAAGCTTTCTTT TRBJ1-1 . TRBD1 TRBV27
CASSPGTGGEQYF TGTGCCAGCAGCCCAGGGACGGGAGGGGAGCAGTACTTC TRBJ2-7 . TRBD2 TRBV7-6
CAWSAQVQETQYF TGTGCCTGGAGTGCACAGGTCCAAGAGACCCAGTACTTC TRBJ2-5 . . TRBV30
CASQGGLAGEETQYF TGTGCCAGTCAGGGGGGACTAGCGGGAGAAGAGACCCAGTACTTC TRBJ2-5 . TRBD2 TRBV2
CASSARTSVYNEQFF TGTGCCAGCAGCGCTCGGACTAGCGTCTACAATGAGCAGTTCTTC TRBJ2-1 . TRBD2 TRBV9
CASSYSGTGGLSGYTF TGTGCCAGCAGTTACTCCGGGACAGGGGGCCTGAGTGGCTACACCTTC TRBJ1-2 . TRBD1 TRBV6-6
CSVVGLAPMSYEQYF TGCAGCGTGGTGGGACTAGCGCCCATGTCCTACGAGCAGTACTTC TRBJ2-7 . TRBD2 TRBV29-1
CAWKDRGTYEQYF TGTGCCTGGAAGGACAGGGGAACGTACGAGCAGTACTTC TRBJ2-7 . TRBD1 TRBV30
CASSGRLAGVYNEQFF TGTGCCAGCAGCGGACGACTAGCGGGAGTCTACAATGAGCAGTTCTTC TRBJ2-1 . TRBD2 TRBV9
CASSQGSGTGYNEQFF TGCGCCAGCAGCCAGGGGTCCGGGACAGGGTACAATGAGCAGTTCTTC TRBJ2-1 . TRBD1 TRBV4-1
CSVGGFVGTSGTYEQYF TGCAGCGTTGGAGGTTTTGTGGGGACTAGCGGCACCTACGAGCAGTACTTC TRBJ2-7 . TRBD2 TRBV29-1
CSVEYSGRGTGELFF TGCAGCGTTGAATACAGCGGGAGGGGCACCGGGGAGCTGTTTTTT TRBJ2-2 . TRBD2 TRBV29-1